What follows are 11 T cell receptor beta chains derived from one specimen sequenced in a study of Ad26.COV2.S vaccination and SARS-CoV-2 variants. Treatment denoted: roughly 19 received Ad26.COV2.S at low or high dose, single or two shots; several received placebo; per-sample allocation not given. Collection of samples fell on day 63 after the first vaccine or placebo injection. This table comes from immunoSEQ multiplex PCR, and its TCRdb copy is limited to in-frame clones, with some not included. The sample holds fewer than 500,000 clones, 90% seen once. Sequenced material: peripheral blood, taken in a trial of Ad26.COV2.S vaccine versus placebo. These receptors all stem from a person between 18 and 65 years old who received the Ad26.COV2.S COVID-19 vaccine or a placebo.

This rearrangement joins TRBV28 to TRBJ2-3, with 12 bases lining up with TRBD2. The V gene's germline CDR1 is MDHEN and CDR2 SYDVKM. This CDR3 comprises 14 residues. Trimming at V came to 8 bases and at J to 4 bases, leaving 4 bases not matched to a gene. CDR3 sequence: CASFLAGGSDTQYF. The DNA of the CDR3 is TGTGCCAGCTTCCTAGCGGGAGGGTCAGATACGCAGTATTTT. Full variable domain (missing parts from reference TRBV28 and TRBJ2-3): DVKVTQSSRYLVKRTGEKVFLECVQDMDHENMFWYRQDPGLGLRLIYFSYDVKMKEKGDIPEGYSVSREKKERFSLILESASTNQTSMYLCASFLAGGSDTQYFGPGTRLTVL.

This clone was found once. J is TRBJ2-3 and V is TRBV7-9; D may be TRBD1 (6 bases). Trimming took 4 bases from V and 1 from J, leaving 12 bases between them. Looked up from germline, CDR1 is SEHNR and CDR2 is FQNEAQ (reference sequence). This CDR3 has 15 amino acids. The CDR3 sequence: CASSSRDIRTDTQYF. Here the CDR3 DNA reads TGTGCCAGCAGCTCCCGGGACATTCGCACAGATACGCAGTATTTT.

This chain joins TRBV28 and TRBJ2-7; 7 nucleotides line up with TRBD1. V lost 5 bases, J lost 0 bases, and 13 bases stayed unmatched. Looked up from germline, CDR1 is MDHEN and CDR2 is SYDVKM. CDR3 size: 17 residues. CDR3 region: CASSPSRTGRSSYEQYF. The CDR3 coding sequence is TGTGCCAGCAGTCCCTCCCGGACAGGCAGGAGCTCCTACGAGCAGTACTTC.

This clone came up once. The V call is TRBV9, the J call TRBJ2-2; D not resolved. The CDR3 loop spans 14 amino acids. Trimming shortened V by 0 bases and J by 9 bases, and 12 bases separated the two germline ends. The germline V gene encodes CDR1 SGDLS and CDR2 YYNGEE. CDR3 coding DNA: TGTGCCAGCAGCGTAGGGGCCGAAGCGAGGGAGCTGTTTTTT. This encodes CASSVGAEARELFF.

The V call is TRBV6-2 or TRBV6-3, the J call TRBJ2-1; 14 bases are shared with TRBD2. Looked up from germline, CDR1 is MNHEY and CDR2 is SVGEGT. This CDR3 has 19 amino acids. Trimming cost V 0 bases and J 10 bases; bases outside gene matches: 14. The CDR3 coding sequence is TGTGCCAGCAGTTACTCGACGGTGGAGACGGGACTAGCGGGAGTAGAGCAGTTCTTC. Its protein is CASSYSTVETGLAGVEQFF.

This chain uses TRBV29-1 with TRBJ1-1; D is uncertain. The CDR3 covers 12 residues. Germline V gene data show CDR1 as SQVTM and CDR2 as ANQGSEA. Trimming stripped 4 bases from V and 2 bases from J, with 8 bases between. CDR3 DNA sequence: TGCAGCGTTGTTCGGGTAAACACTGAAGCTTTCTTT. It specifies CSVVRVNTEAFF.

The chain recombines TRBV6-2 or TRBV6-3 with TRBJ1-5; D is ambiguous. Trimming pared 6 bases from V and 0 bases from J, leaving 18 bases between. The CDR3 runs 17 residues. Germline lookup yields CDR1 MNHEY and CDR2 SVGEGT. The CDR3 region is CASSPGYRDNSNQPQHF. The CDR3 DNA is TGTGCCAGCAGCCCAGGTTACCGGGATAATAGCAATCAGCCCCAGCATTTT.

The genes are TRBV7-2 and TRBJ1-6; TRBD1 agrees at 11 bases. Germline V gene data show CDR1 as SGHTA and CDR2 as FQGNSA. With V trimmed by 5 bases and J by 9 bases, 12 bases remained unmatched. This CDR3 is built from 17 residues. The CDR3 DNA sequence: TGTGCCAGCAGCGACAGGCTCGTAGGGACAGGGGGTTCACCCCTCCACTTT. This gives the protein CASSDRLVGTGGSPLHF.

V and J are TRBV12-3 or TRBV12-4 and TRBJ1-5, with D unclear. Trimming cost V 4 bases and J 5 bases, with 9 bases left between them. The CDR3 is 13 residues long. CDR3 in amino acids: CASSWIIDQPQHF. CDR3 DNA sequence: TGTGCCAGCAGTTGGATAATAGATCAGCCCCAGCATTTT.

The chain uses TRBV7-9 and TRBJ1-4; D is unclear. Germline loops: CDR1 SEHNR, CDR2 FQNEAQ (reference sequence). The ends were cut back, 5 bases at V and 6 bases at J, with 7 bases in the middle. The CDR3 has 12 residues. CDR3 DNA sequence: TGTGCCAGCAGCCTTGGGGATGAAAAACTGTTTTTT. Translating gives CASSLGDEKLFF. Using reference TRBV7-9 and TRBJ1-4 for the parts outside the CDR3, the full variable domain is DTGVSQNPRHKITKRGQNVTFRCDPISEHNRLYWYRQTLGQGPEFLTYFQNEAQLEKSRLLSDRFSAERPKGSFSTLEIQRTEQGDSAMYLCASSLGDEKLFFGSGTQLSVL.

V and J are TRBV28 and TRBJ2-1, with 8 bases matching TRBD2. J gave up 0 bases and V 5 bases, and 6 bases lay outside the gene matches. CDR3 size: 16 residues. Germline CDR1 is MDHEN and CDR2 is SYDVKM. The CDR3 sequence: CASSPQRESSYNEQFF. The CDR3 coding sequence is TGTGCCAGCAGTCCGCAGCGGGAGAGCTCCTACAATGAGCAGTTCTTC. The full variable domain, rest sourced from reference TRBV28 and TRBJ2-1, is DVKVTQSSRYLVKRTGEKVFLECVQDMDHENMFWYRQDPGLGLRLIYFSYDVKMKEKGDIPEGYSVSREKKERFSLILESASTNQTSMYLCASSPQRESSYNEQFFGPGTRLTVL.